This entry lists 28 T cell receptor beta chains sequenced from one sample in a study of T cell responses to AZD1222 COVID-19 vaccine. Assay used: immunoSEQ multiplex PCR; TCRdb lists only in-frame clones, some missing. The sample includes approximately 70,000 clones, roughly four fifths of them seen just once. Sequences were derived from peripheral blood, sampled on day 0 of AZD1222 vaccination. The receptors were sampled from an adult in good health.

In DNA form, the CDR3 reads TGTGCCAGCAGAACCGGGACACAGCGATCACCCCTCCACTTT. Amino acid sequence: CASRTGTQRSPLHF. The rearrangement links TRBV27 to TRBJ1-6; possibly TRBD1 for D (6 bases). Per the germline V gene, CDR1 is MNHEY and CDR2 is SMNVEV (reference sequence). Trimming took 6 bases from V and 10 from J, leaving 16 bases between them. The CDR3 spans 14 residues.

The rearrangement uses TRBV5-6 and TRBJ1-2; TRBD1 might be the D (5 bases). Germline CDR1 and CDR2: SGHDT and YYEEEE. The CDR3 is made up of 15 amino acids. V dropped 6 bases and J dropped 5 bases, with 20 bases sitting between them. CDR3 protein: CASTSRRQLVYGYTF. The CDR3 bases are TGTGCCAGCACCTCCCGGAGACAGCTGGTTTATGGCTACACCTTC.

This chain links TRBV7-6 with TRBJ2-1; D might be TRBD2 (5 bases). The CDR3 runs 14 residues. From germline, CDR1 is SGHVS and CDR2 FNYEAQ. V lost 5 bases, J lost 4 bases, and 12 bases lay in between. The CDR3 sequence is CASSERGSYNEQFF. The CDR3 region has the DNA TGTGCCAGCAGCGAACGCGGGTCTTACAATGAGCAGTTCTTC.

Only a few counts were recorded for this clone. This chain uses TRBV19 with TRBJ2-3; D remains ambiguous. V dropped 2 bases and J dropped 5 bases, with 2 bases sitting between them. Germline V gives CDR1 LNHDA, CDR2 SQIVND (reference sequence). CDR3 length equals 11 residues. The CDR3 nucleotides read TGTGCCAGTAGTATAAAAGATACGCAGTATTTT. Protein: CASSIKDTQYF. The full variable domain, rest sourced from reference TRBV19 and TRBJ2-3, is DGGITQSPKYLFRKEGQNVTLSCEQNLNHDAMYWYRQDPGQGLRLIYYSQIVNDFQKGDIAEGYSVSREKKESFPLTVTSAQKNPTAFYLCASSIKDTQYFGPGTRLTVL.

About this clone: Other DNA sequences in this sample translate to the same CDR3. The J gene is TRBJ1-5, the V gene TRBV9; maybe TRBD1 (6 bases). The V and J ends lost 0 bases and 3 bases respectively, with 10 bases between them. This CDR3 has 15 amino acids. The germline V gene encodes CDR1 SGDLS and CDR2 YYNGEE. The CDR3 spells CASSVGGGLNQPQHF. CDR3 sequence (DNA): TGTGCCAGCAGCGTAGGCGGGGGGCTCAATCAGCCCCAGCATTTT.

The V gene is TRBV5-4, the J gene TRBJ2-7; D gene ambiguous. Between the trimmed V and J ends, which lost 4 bases and 6 bases, there was a span of 11 bases. This CDR3 spans 12 amino acids. The V gene's germline CDR1 is SGHNT and CDR2 YYREEE (reference sequence). In DNA form, the CDR3 reads TGTGCCAGCAGCCCCTACCGTAGCGAGCAGTACTTC. Translation: CASSPYRSEQYF. The variable domain in full, with the rest retrieved from reference TRBV5-4 and TRBJ2-7, is ETGVTQSPTHLIKTRGQQVTLRCSSQSGHNTVSWYQQALGQGPQFIFQYYREEENGRGNFPPRFSGLQFPNYSSELNVNALELDDSALYLCASSPYRSEQYFGPGTRLTVT.

This clone was found once. The V gene is TRBV5-5, the J gene TRBJ2-2; D is unclear. Germline V gene lookup returns CDR1 SGHKS and CDR2 YYEKEE (reference sequence). This CDR3 has 15 residues. V was cut by 0 bases and J by 1 base, with 7 bases left in between. The CDR3 DNA follows: TGTGCCAGCAGCTTGGAGACGGAGAACACCGGGGAGCTGTTTTTT. It yields the protein CASSLETENTGELFF.

The chain has TRBV5-1 and TRBJ2-7; the match to TRBD1 covers 7 bases. CDR1 and CDR2 (germline): SGHRS, YFSETQ. The CDR3 length is 14 residues. J was trimmed by 4 bases and V by 2 bases; bases with no gene match: 6. In DNA, the CDR3 is TGCGCCAGCAGCTTCGAGGGGGCGCTTTACGAGCAGTACTTC. Protein sequence: CASSFEGALYEQYF.

CDR3 sequence (DNA): TGCGCCAGCAGCTTGATCGGCGGGGAGCTGTTTTTT. Translated: CASSLIGGELFF. The V gene is TRBV5-1, the J gene TRBJ2-2; D remains unclear. The CDR3 is 12 residues long. Trimming pared 1 base from V and 7 bases from J, leaving 5 bases between. The germline gives CDR1 SGHRS, CDR2 YFSETQ.

This chain connects TRBV20-1 to TRBJ2-5; D not resolved. The germline CDR1 and CDR2 sequences are DFQATT and SNEGSKA (reference sequence). Trimming removed 3 bases from V and 3 bases from J, with 8 bases in between. The CDR3 totals 12 residues. CDR3 nucleotide sequence: TGCAGTGCTAGTTCACCGGAAGAGACCCAGTACTTC. Residues: CSASSPEETQYF.

The chain employs TRBV7-3 and TRBJ2-1, with TRBD2 matching 8 bases. J gave up 2 bases and V 2 bases, and 2 bases lay outside the gene matches. Germline CDR1 SGHTA, CDR2 FQGTGA. CDR3 length: 15 amino acids. The CDR3 DNA reads as TGTGCCAGCAGCTTACTACTAGCGGCCTACAATGAGCAGTTCTTC. Amino acids: CASSLLLAAYNEQFF. Complete variable domain (other parts from reference TRBV7-3 and TRBJ2-1): GAGVSQTPSNKVTEKGKYVELRCDPISGHTALYWYRQSLGQGPEFLIYFQGTGAADDSGLPNDRFFAVRPEGSVSTLKIQRTERGDSAVYLCASSLLLAAYNEQFFGPGTRLTVL.

This clone was detected a few times. The CDR3 DNA reads TGTGCCAGCAGCCCAACGGGCCCCCGGGTTGGAGATACGCAGTATTTT. Amino acid sequence: CASSPTGPRVGDTQYF. This chain links TRBV7-3 with TRBJ2-3; D is ambiguous. Trimming took 5 bases from V and 5 from J, leaving 20 bases between them. Germline V gene lookup returns CDR1 SGHTA and CDR2 FQGTGA. The CDR3 has 16 amino acids.

The J gene is TRBJ2-7, the V gene TRBV27; 7 bases match TRBD2. The CDR3 is 12 residues long. Germline V lookup: CDR1 MNHEY, CDR2 SMNVEV (reference sequence). With 6 bases clipped from V and 3 bases from J, the junction kept 2 bases outside the gene matches. The CDR3 region is CASRGGLYEQYF. The CDR3 nucleotides read TGTGCCAGCAGGGGAGGGCTCTACGAGCAGTACTTC.

This rearrangement joins TRBV16 to TRBJ1-1; 7 nucleotides agree with TRBD1. J gave up 3 bases and V 1 base, and 5 bases lay outside the gene matches. There are 15 residues in the CDR3. Germline loops: CDR1 KGHSY, CDR2 FQNENV. The CDR3 loop reads CASSQLGQYHTEAFF. The CDR3 DNA reads TGTGCCAGCAGCCAATTGGGACAGTACCACACTGAAGCTTTCTTT.

The chain uses TRBV9 and TRBJ1-1, with D hard to call. The germline V gene has CDR1 SGDLS and CDR2 YYNGEE. V was shortened by 0 bases and J by 4 bases, with 7 bases between the two germline ends. This CDR3 has 13 residues. CDR3 protein: CASSVGDLTEAFF. DNA of the CDR3: TGTGCCAGCAGCGTAGGCGACCTCACTGAAGCTTTCTTT.

The chain joins TRBV5-6 to TRBJ1-5; D ambiguous. The CDR3 contains 14 residues. The V gene's germline CDR1 is SGHDT and CDR2 YYEEEE. V lost 1 base to trimming and J lost 3 bases, with 8 bases between them. The CDR3 coding sequence is TGTGCCAGCAGCTTGTTCAGAGTCAATCAGCCCCAGCATTTT. As protein: CASSLFRVNQPQHF.

This rearrangement joins TRBV4-1 to TRBJ1-5, with TRBD1 matching 7 bases. The germline V gene encodes CDR1 MGHRA and CDR2 YSYEKL. The CDR3 is 16 residues long. V dropped 4 bases and J dropped 4; count of bases not matched to a gene: 10. DNA for the CDR3: TGCGCCAGCAGCCCCCTCCTGACAGGGCCTAATCAGCCCCAGCATTTT. This sequence encodes CASSPLLTGPNQPQHF.

The J gene is TRBJ1-1, the V gene TRBV30; D is perhaps TRBD1 (6 bases). Looked up from germline, CDR1 is GTSNPN and CDR2 is SVGIG (reference sequence). V was clipped by 0 bases and J by 4 bases, with 9 bases between them. This CDR3 contains 13 residues. The CDR3 bases are TGTGCCTGGAGTGTTGGGGGCCCCACTGAAGCTTTCTTT. Translating gives CAWSVGGPTEAFF.

This clone has more than one count but fewer than ten. This chain links TRBV3-1 (or the pseudogene TRBV3-2) with TRBJ1-3, with a tentative D call TRBD1 (5 bases). The V gene's germline CDR1 is LGHDT and CDR2 YNNKEL (reference sequence). The CDR3 extends over 16 amino acids. V dropped 4 bases and J dropped 0 bases, with 13 bases sitting between them. The CDR3: CASSRRARYSGNTIYF. CDR3 nucleotide sequence: TGTGCCAGCAGCCGCAGGGCCCGATACTCTGGAAACACCATATATTTT.

The chain carries TRBV9 and TRBJ1-2; D gene uncertain. CDR3 size: 15 residues. The germline V and J ends were trimmed by 0 bases and 0 bases, with 9 bases remaining between them. Germline CDR1 SGDLS, CDR2 YYNGEE. CDR3 protein: CASSVETSPNYGYTF. CDR3 coding DNA: TGTGCCAGCAGCGTAGAAACATCCCCTAACTATGGCTACACCTTC.

V gene TRBV5-1 combines with J gene TRBJ2-1; D not resolved. The CDR3 extends over 15 amino acids. Germline CDR1 is SGHRS and CDR2 is YFSETQ. The germline V and J ends were trimmed by 0 bases and 1 base, with 8 bases remaining between them. In DNA, the CDR3 is TGCGCCAGCAGCTTGGATGGGGATTCCTACAATGAGCAGTTCTTC. This codes for CASSLDGDSYNEQFF.

DNA for the CDR3: TGTGCCAGCAGTGTGGTGGGGGGTGAGCAGTTCTTC. Translating gives CASSVVGGEQFF. The J gene is TRBJ2-1, the V gene TRBV2; weak D call: TRBD2 (6 bases). The CDR3 spans 12 residues. V lost 4 bases to trimming and J lost 9 bases, with 10 bases between them. Germline CDR1 reads SNHLY; CDR2 reads FYNNEI.

This clone was seen a single time. V usage is TRBV4-1 and J usage is TRBJ2-7; 7 bases align to TRBD2. Germline V gene data show CDR1 as MGHRA and CDR2 as YSYEKL. Trimming cost V 0 bases and J 3 bases; bases outside gene matches: 2. The CDR3 sequence is 14 residues long. The CDR3 here is CASSQEGGYYEQYF. The CDR3 DNA reads TGCGCCAGCAGCCAAGAGGGGGGGTACTACGAGCAGTACTTC.

This clone was picked up a small number of times. J is TRBJ2-3 and V is TRBV29-1, with 8 bases identical to TRBD2. Germline trimming cut 4 bases from V and 5 bases from J; bases unmatched to any gene: 8. Germline CDR1 reads SQVTM; CDR2 reads ANQGSEA. The CDR3 loop spans 14 amino acids. CDR3 sequence: CSVGGSGVRDTQYF. CDR3 bases: TGCAGCGTTGGCGGTAGCGGGGTGAGAGATACGCAGTATTTT.

This sequence joins TRBV6-2 or TRBV6-3 and TRBJ1-1; 9 bases are a match to TRBD1. CDR1 MNHEY and CDR2 SVGEGT come from the germline V gene. V was clipped by 4 bases and J by 4 bases; unmatched bases: 4. The CDR3 length is 14 residues. The CDR3 region is CASSFLGQGTEAFF. The CDR3 region has the DNA TGTGCCAGCAGTTTCCTGGGACAGGGCACTGAAGCTTTCTTT.

The CDR3 sequence: CASSRGQLNTGELFF. In nucleotides, the CDR3 is TGTGCCAGCAGTCGTGGACAGCTGAACACCGGGGAGCTGTTTTTT. This chain joins TRBV6-5 and TRBJ2-2; tentatively, D is TRBD1 (6 bases). The CDR3 covers 15 residues. V gave up 5 bases and J gave up 1 base, with 11 bases separating them. Germline V gene sequence: CDR1 MNHEY, CDR2 SVGAGI.

The CDR3 DNA reads TGTGCCAGTAGTAGAGCGAGGGGGCGGACTGAAGCTTTCTTT. Amino acids: CASSRARGRTEAFF. The V gene is TRBV19, the J gene TRBJ1-1, with TRBD1 matching over 7 bases. V trimming: 4 bases; J trimming: 5 bases; junction bases outside the gene matches: 7. Germline assignment: CDR1 LNHDA and CDR2 SQIVND (reference sequence). The CDR3 contains 14 residues.

The rearrangement links TRBV6-5 to TRBJ2-1, with D maybe TRBD1 (5 bases). Trimming took 2 bases from V and 3 from J, leaving 11 bases between them. CDR1 MNHEY and CDR2 SVGAGI come from the germline V gene. The CDR3 spans 15 residues. This CDR3 reads CASSYQDRYYNEQFF. The CDR3 DNA sequence: TGTGCCAGCAGTTACCAAGACAGATACTACAATGAGCAGTTCTTC.